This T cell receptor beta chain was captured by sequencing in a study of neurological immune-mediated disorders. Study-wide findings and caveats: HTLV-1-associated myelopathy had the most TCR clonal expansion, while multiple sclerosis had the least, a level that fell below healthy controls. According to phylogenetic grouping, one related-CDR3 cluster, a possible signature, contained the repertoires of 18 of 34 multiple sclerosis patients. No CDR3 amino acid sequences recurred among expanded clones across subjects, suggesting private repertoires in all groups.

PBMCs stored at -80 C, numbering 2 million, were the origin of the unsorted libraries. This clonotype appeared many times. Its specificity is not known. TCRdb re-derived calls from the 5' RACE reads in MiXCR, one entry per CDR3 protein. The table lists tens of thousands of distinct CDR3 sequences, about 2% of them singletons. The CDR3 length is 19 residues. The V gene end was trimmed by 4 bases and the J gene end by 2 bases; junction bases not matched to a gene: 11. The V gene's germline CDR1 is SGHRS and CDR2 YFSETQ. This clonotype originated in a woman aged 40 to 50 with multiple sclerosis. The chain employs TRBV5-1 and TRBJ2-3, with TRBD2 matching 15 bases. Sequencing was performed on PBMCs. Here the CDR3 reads CASSLGLAGGPDPTDTQYF. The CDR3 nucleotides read TGCGCCAGCAGCCTAGGACTAGCGGGGGGGCCGGATCCCACAGATACGCAGTATTTT.